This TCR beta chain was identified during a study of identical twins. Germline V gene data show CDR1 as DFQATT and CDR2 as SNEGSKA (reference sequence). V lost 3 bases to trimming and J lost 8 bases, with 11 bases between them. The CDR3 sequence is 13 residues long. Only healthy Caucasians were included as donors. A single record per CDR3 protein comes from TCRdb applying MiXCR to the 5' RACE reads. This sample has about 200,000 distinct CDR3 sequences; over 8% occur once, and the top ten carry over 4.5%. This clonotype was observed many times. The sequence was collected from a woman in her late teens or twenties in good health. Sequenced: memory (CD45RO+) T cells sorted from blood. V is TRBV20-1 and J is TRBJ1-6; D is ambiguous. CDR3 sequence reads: CSASHPQDSPLHF. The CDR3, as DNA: TGCAGTGCTAGTCACCCCCAGGATTCACCCCTCCACTTT.